These T cell receptor beta chains were read from a single sample in a study of immune heterogeneity within non-small cell lung tumors. TCRdb redid the calling of the multiplex PCR reads with MiXCR, one entry per CDR3 protein. The table has several thousand distinct CDR3 sequences, less than 25% seen once. Sequences were obtained from lung tumor tissue. These receptors originate from a female donor with non-small cell lung cancer. CDR3s include the opening cysteine and the closing phenylalanine or tryptophan. The D gene is left open where the match is weak. Not every row has a clone size; where given, it reads once, few, many or a size class.

J gene: TRBJ2-3; clone size: medium-sized; D gene: -; V gene: TRBV20-1; CDR3 protein: CSAPGLTDTQYF; CDR3 DNA: TGCAGTGCTCCGGGGCTCACAGATACGCAGTATTTT
J gene: TRBJ1-1; clone size: -; D gene: -; V gene: TRBV28; CDR3 protein: CASKEGNTEAFF; CDR3 DNA: TGTGCCAGCAAGGAAGGGAACACTGAAGCTTTCTTT
J gene: TRBJ2-7; clone size: -; D gene: TRBD1; V gene: TRBV20-1; CDR3 protein: CSADNRGPREQYF; CDR3 DNA: TGCAGTGCTGACAACAGGGGGCCTAGAGAGCAGTACTTC
J gene: TRBJ2-1; clone size: -; D gene: TRBD2; V gene: TRBV3-1; CDR3 protein: CASSESTSAYNEQFF; CDR3 DNA: TGTGCCAGCAGCGAAAGCACTAGCGCCTACAATGAGCAGTTCTTC
J gene: TRBJ1-2; clone size: -; D gene: -; V gene: TRBV28; CDR3 protein: CASGGIVDGTFDYTF; CDR3 DNA: TGTGCCAGCGGGGGGATCGTAGATGGTACGTTTGACTATACCTTC
J gene: TRBJ2-7; clone size: large; D gene: TRBD2; V gene: TRBV9; CDR3 protein: CASSVGTTSGSSYEQYF; CDR3 DNA: TGTGCCAGCAGCGTAGGGACTACTAGCGGGAGTTCCTACGAGCAGTACTTC
J gene: TRBJ2-5; clone size: -; D gene: -; V gene: TRBV7-9; CDR3 protein: CAISSDGTQYF; CDR3 DNA: TGTGCCATCAGCTCCGACGGTACCCAGTACTTC
J gene: TRBJ1-3; clone size: -; D gene: -; V gene: TRBV7-6; CDR3 protein: CAIGPGTFGNTIYF; CDR3 DNA: TGTGCCATCGGACCGGGGACATTTGGAAACACCATATATTTT
J gene: TRBJ1-4; clone size: medium-sized; D gene: -; V gene: TRBV2; CDR3 protein: CASSELRGGNEKLFF; CDR3 DNA: TGTGCCAGCAGTGAACTCAGGGGTGGTAATGAAAAACTGTTTTTT
J gene: TRBJ1-1; clone size: medium-sized; D gene: -; V gene: TRBV4-1; CDR3 protein: CASSQGPNTEAFF; CDR3 DNA: TGCGCCAGCAGCCAAGGGCCGAACACTGAAGCTTTCTTT
J gene: TRBJ1-2; clone size: medium-sized; D gene: TRBD1; V gene: TRBV28; CDR3 protein: CASSLQEGTGGAGYTF; CDR3 DNA: TGTGCCAGCAGCCTTCAAGAAGGGACAGGGGGAGCAGGCTACACCTTC
J gene: TRBJ1-3; clone size: few; D gene: -; V gene: TRBV6-1; CDR3 protein: CASGGLSGNTIYF; CDR3 DNA: TGTGCCAGCGGCGGACTCTCTGGAAACACCATATATTTT
J gene: TRBJ2-5; clone size: medium-sized; D gene: -; V gene: TRBV6-1; CDR3 protein: CASTEGGAGLETQYF; CDR3 DNA: TGTGCCAGCACCGAAGGGGGCGCGGGGCTTGAGACCCAGTACTTC
J gene: TRBJ2-6; clone size: -; D gene: -; V gene: TRBV7-6; CDR3 protein: CASSNRLAFSGANVLTF; CDR3 DNA: TGTGCCAGCAGCAACCGACTCGCGTTCTCTGGGGCCAACGTCCTGACTTTC
J gene: TRBJ2-7; clone size: medium-sized; D gene: -; V gene: TRBV7-8; CDR3 protein: CASSHDRGSLGEQYF; CDR3 DNA: TGTGCCAGCAGTCACGATCGGGGTAGTCTTGGCGAGCAGTACTTC
J gene: TRBJ1-2; clone size: medium-sized; D gene: -; V gene: TRBV4-1; CDR3 protein: CASSSTVSYGYTF; CDR3 DNA: TGCGCCAGCAGCTCGACAGTCTCCTATGGCTACACCTTC
J gene: TRBJ2-1; clone size: medium-sized; D gene: TRBD1; V gene: TRBV4-1; CDR3 protein: CASSQDQGTGAYNEQFF; CDR3 DNA: TGCGCCAGCAGCCAAGATCAGGGGACAGGGGCCTACAATGAGCAGTTCTTC
J gene: TRBJ2-5; clone size: once; D gene: TRBD1; V gene: TRBV11-1; CDR3 protein: CASTPGTDKETQYF; CDR3 DNA: TGTGCCAGCACCCCCGGGACAGATAAAGAGACCCAGTACTTC
J gene: TRBJ1-2; clone size: medium-sized; D gene: -; V gene: TRBV2; CDR3 protein: CASSVANPDYGYTF; CDR3 DNA: TGTGCCAGCAGTGTAGCAAACCCCGACTATGGCTACACCTTC
J gene: TRBJ2-5; clone size: few; D gene: TRBD2; V gene: TRBV27; CDR3 protein: CASSISGGEETQYF; CDR3 DNA: TGTGCCAGCAGTATTAGCGGGGGGGAGGAGACCCAGTACTTC
J gene: TRBJ2-1; clone size: once; D gene: TRBD2; V gene: TRBV6-1; CDR3 protein: CASNPQRESNEQFF; CDR3 DNA: TGTGCCAGCAACCCCCAGCGGGAATCCAATGAGCAGTTCTTC
J gene: TRBJ2-3; clone size: medium-sized; D gene: TRBD1; V gene: TRBV5-1; CDR3 protein: CASSSLTGGGGSSTDTQYF; CDR3 DNA: TGCGCCAGCAGCTCCCTTACAGGGGGCGGCGGGAGTAGCACAGATACGCAGTATTTT
J gene: TRBJ2-5; clone size: -; D gene: TRBD2; V gene: TRBV11-2; CDR3 protein: CASSLGAGGLQETQYF; CDR3 DNA: TGTGCCAGCAGCCTCGGAGCGGGAGGTCTTCAAGAGACCCAGTACTTC
J gene: TRBJ2-2; clone size: few; D gene: -; V gene: TRBV15; CDR3 protein: CATSRGIEAGELFF; CDR3 DNA: TGTGCCACCAGCAGAGGGATTGAGGCCGGGGAGCTGTTTTTT
J gene: TRBJ2-3; clone size: medium-sized; D gene: TRBD2; V gene: TRBV6-1; CDR3 protein: CASSEDPLAGVSTDTQYF; CDR3 DNA: TGTGCCAGCAGTGAAGATCCACTAGCGGGAGTCTCCACAGATACGCAGTATTTT
J gene: TRBJ2-1; clone size: -; D gene: -; V gene: TRBV7-3; CDR3 protein: CASSLGPGTLDNEQFF; CDR3 DNA: TGTGCCAGCAGCTTAGGTCCCGGGACATTAGACAATGAGCAGTTCTTC
J gene: TRBJ1-1; clone size: medium-sized; D gene: -; V gene: TRBV3-1; CDR3 protein: CASSQDAGTAEAFF; CDR3 DNA: TGTGCCAGCAGCCAAGATGCAGGGACGGCTGAAGCTTTCTTT
J gene: TRBJ2-5; clone size: -; D gene: -; V gene: TRBV28; CDR3 protein: CASSPPGLQETQYF; CDR3 DNA: TGTGCCAGCAGTCCACCGGGACTGCAAGAGACCCAGTACTTC
J gene: TRBJ1-1; clone size: medium-sized; D gene: -; V gene: TRBV5-1; CDR3 protein: CASRSRDGMNTEAFF; CDR3 DNA: TGCGCCAGCAGAAGTAGGGACGGAATGAACACTGAAGCTTTCTTT
J gene: TRBJ2-7; clone size: medium-sized; D gene: -; V gene: TRBV6-1; CDR3 protein: CASSYDGDEQYF; CDR3 DNA: TGTGCCAGCAGTTACGATGGGGACGAGCAGTACTTC
J gene: TRBJ2-7; clone size: few; D gene: TRBD2; V gene: TRBV27; CDR3 protein: CASRPGLASFEQYF; CDR3 DNA: TGTGCCAGCAGACCCGGACTAGCCTCCTTCGAGCAGTACTTC
J gene: TRBJ1-2; clone size: medium-sized; D gene: -; V gene: TRBV7-9; CDR3 protein: CASSSDSGWGYYGYTF; CDR3 DNA: TGTGCCAGCAGCTCCGATTCCGGGTGGGGGTACTATGGCTACACCTTC
J gene: TRBJ1-1; clone size: once; D gene: TRBD1; V gene: TRBV10-3; CDR3 protein: CAISESTGGGTEAFF; CDR3 DNA: TGTGCCATCAGTGAGTCGACAGGGGGGGGCACTGAAGCTTTCTTT
J gene: TRBJ1-1; clone size: -; D gene: -; V gene: TRBV27; CDR3 protein: CASRLYPNEAFF; CDR3 DNA: TGTGCCAGCAGGCTTTATCCCAATGAAGCTTTCTTT
J gene: TRBJ1-2; clone size: medium-sized; D gene: TRBD1; V gene: TRBV20-1; CDR3 protein: CSARVPDRAGGYTF; CDR3 DNA: TGCAGTGCTAGAGTCCCGGACAGGGCAGGAGGCTACACCTTC
J gene: TRBJ2-6; clone size: medium-sized; D gene: -; V gene: TRBV28; CDR3 protein: CATLPSKQSSGANVLTF; CDR3 DNA: TGTGCCACACTCCCCTCGAAGCAGAGCTCTGGGGCCAACGTCCTGACTTTC
J gene: TRBJ2-7; clone size: medium-sized; D gene: -; V gene: TRBV28; CDR3 protein: CASSLRAFAYEQYF; CDR3 DNA: TGTGCCAGCAGTTTGAGGGCTTTTGCCTACGAGCAGTACTTC
J gene: TRBJ1-2; clone size: medium-sized; D gene: TRBD1; V gene: TRBV19; CDR3 protein: CASSSRDRTYGYTF; CDR3 DNA: TGTGCCAGTAGTTCACGGGACAGGACTTATGGCTACACCTTC
J gene: TRBJ2-3; clone size: -; D gene: TRBD2; V gene: TRBV9; CDR3 protein: CASSLSGRGRDTQYF; CDR3 DNA: TGTGCCAGCAGCCTTAGCGGGAGAGGGAGGGATACGCAGTATTTT
J gene: TRBJ1-1; clone size: -; D gene: -; V gene: TRBV12-3/TRBV12-4; CDR3 protein: CASSFKRNNAAFF; CDR3 DNA: TGTGCCAGCAGTTTTAAGAGAAACAATGCAGCTTTCTTT
J gene: TRBJ1-3; clone size: -; D gene: TRBD1; V gene: TRBV5-6; CDR3 protein: CASHTGGSSGNTIYF; CDR3 DNA: TGTGCCAGTCACACAGGGGGCAGCTCTGGAAACACCATATATTTT
J gene: TRBJ1-1; clone size: -; D gene: TRBD1; V gene: TRBV7-6; CDR3 protein: CASSPLTGEMNTEAFF; CDR3 DNA: TGTGCCAGCAGCCCTTTGACAGGGGAGATGAACACTGAAGCTTTCTTT
J gene: TRBJ2-1; clone size: -; D gene: -; V gene: TRBV19; CDR3 protein: CASRQRSGMGSSYNEQFF; CDR3 DNA: TGTGCCAGTAGGCAACGTAGCGGAATGGGGAGCTCCTACAATGAGCAGTTCTTC
J gene: TRBJ2-7; clone size: medium-sized; D gene: -; V gene: TRBV28; CDR3 protein: CATHRHGFYEQYF; CDR3 DNA: TGTGCTACACATCGACATGGTTTCTACGAGCAGTACTTC
J gene: TRBJ2-6; clone size: -; D gene: -; V gene: TRBV20-1; CDR3 protein: CSATPVDIGANVLTF; CDR3 DNA: TGCAGTGCTACTCCAGTGGACATTGGGGCCAACGTCCTGACTTTC
J gene: TRBJ1-1; clone size: -; D gene: -; V gene: TRBV30; CDR3 protein: CAWRTVEGTEAFF; CDR3 DNA: TGTGCCTGGAGGACAGTGGAAGGGACTGAAGCTTTCTTT
J gene: TRBJ2-5; clone size: -; D gene: TRBD2; V gene: TRBV6-1; CDR3 protein: CASSLGLGGFGETQYF; CDR3 DNA: TGTGCCAGCAGCTTGGGACTAGGGGGTTTCGGTGAGACCCAGTACTTC
J gene: TRBJ2-1; clone size: medium-sized; D gene: TRBD2; V gene: TRBV3-1; CDR3 protein: CASSLGLADEQFF; CDR3 DNA: TGTGCCAGCAGCCTCGGACTAGCAGATGAGCAGTTCTTC